One sample yielded the 24 T cell receptor beta chains listed below, sequenced in a study of cytomegalovirus exposure and HLA in healthy donors. Primers: 60 Vbeta forward and 13 Jbeta reverse. Generated by immunoSEQ multiplex PCR, the TCRdb table keeps only in-frame clones and is missing some. The table includes 170,000 or so clones, around 75% detected once. The sample consisted of PBMCs. The origin of the receptors is a male donor in good health and CMV-seronegative.

This clone was recorded once. One end of the junction does not line up with germline, which may come from a read error. The V and J genes are TRBV7-2 and TRBJ2-3; D might be TRBD1 (6 bases). The CDR3 has 14 residues. CDR1 is SGHTA and CDR2 is FQGNSA in the germline V gene. The CDR3 here is CASTLARGVDTQYF. The CDR3 nucleotides read TGTGCCAGCACCTTAGCCAGGGGCGTAGATACGCAGTATTTT.

CDR3 bases: TGCGCCAGCAGCCTTCACGCGGGACTAGCGGGAGACTTCCTCCTCGAGCAGTTCTTC. Translation gives CASSLHAGLAGDFLLEQFF. This rearrangement joins TRBV4-3 to TRBJ2-1, with 14 bases matching TRBD2. The CDR3 is 19 amino acids. The junction had 18 bases not matched to a gene; V was cut back by 4 bases and J by 10 bases. The germline gives CDR1 LGHNA, CDR2 YSLEER.

This clone was found once. The chain joins TRBV30 to TRBJ2-2; 7 bases align to TRBD1. CDR3 length equals 16 residues. V dropped 5 bases and J dropped 5; count of bases not matched to a gene: 14. The germline CDR1 and CDR2 sequences are GTSNPN and SVGIG (reference sequence). The CDR3 region has the DNA TGTGCCTGGGGGGACCTTAGCGCCAGGGGGACCGGGGAGCTGTTTTTT. Amino acids: CAWGDLSARGTGELFF.

This clone was seen just once. V usage is TRBV4-2 and J usage is TRBJ2-7, with D perhaps matching TRBD1 (6 bases). The CDR3 is 15 amino acids. Deletions cut 0 bases from V and 3 bases from J, with 12 bases between. The germline V gene has CDR1 LGHNA and CDR2 YNFKEQ. This CDR3 reads CASSQEVTGSYEQYF. Written as DNA, the CDR3 is TGTGCCAGCAGCCAAGAGGTCACAGGGAGCTACGAGCAGTACTTC.

Here the CDR3 reads CASSPAGDNEQFF. The CDR3 coding sequence is TGTGCCAGCAGCCCGGCGGGGGACAATGAGCAGTTCTTC. The gene calls are TRBV6-5 and TRBJ2-1; 7 nucleotides agree with TRBD2. The CDR3 totals 13 residues. V lost 6 bases and J lost 5; bases outside the gene matches: 4. CDR1 and CDR2 from the germline V gene are MNHEY and SVGAGI.

The CDR3 spells CASSPWDTTDTQYF. CDR3 nucleotide sequence: TGTGCCAGCTCACCGTGGGACACCACAGATACGCAGTATTTT. The chain recombines TRBV18 with TRBJ2-3; D possibly corresponds to TRBD1 (6 bases). Germline V gene data show CDR1 as KGHSH and CDR2 as LQKENI. With 3 bases removed from V and 2 bases from J, the gap between germline ends came to 9 bases. This CDR3 contains 14 residues.

The chain carries TRBV6-1 and TRBJ1-2; no clear D. Looked up from germline, CDR1 is MNHNS and CDR2 is SASEGT. The CDR3 contains 10 residues. V was trimmed by 6 bases and J by 13 bases, leaving 12 bases between them. The DNA of the CDR3 is TGTGCCAGCAGAGTTGAGGTACCCACCTTC. It specifies CASRVEVPTF.

This sequence joins TRBV11-2 and TRBJ2-2, with a weak D call TRBD2 (5 bases). Trimming stripped 4 bases from V and 7 bases from J, with 7 bases between. CDR3 length: 12 residues. Germline CDR1 and CDR2: SGHAT and FQNNGV. CDR3 sequence (DNA): TGTGCCAGCAGCTCCGGGGACGGGGAGCTGTTTTTT. The encoded protein is CASSSGDGELFF. Together with reference TRBV11-2 and TRBJ2-2, the CDR3 gives the full variable domain: EAGVAQSPRYKIIEKRQSVAFWCNPISGHATLYWYQQILGQGPKLLIQFQNNGVVDDSQLPKDRFSAERLKGVDSTLKIQPAKLEDSAVYLCASSSGDGELFFGEGSRLTVL.

The rearrangement joins TRBV10-2 to TRBJ1-2; 7 positions agree with TRBD1. J gave up 3 bases and V 6 bases, and 1 base lay outside the gene matches. This CDR3 spans 12 amino acids. Germline V lookup: CDR1 WSHSY, CDR2 SAAADI. The CDR3: CASSTGDYGYTF. As DNA, the CDR3 is TGCGCCAGCAGCACAGGGGACTATGGCTACACCTTC.

This clone was seen only once. This sequence joins TRBV5-6 and TRBJ2-3; D is unresolved. This CDR3 has 13 residues. V lost 4 bases and J lost 2, with 8 bases in between. Germline assignment: CDR1 SGHDT and CDR2 YYEEEE. The CDR3 sequence: CASSPMHTDTQYF. DNA for the CDR3: TGTGCCAGCAGCCCTATGCACACAGATACGCAGTATTTT. The full variable domain, in which reference TRBV5-6 and TRBJ2-3 provide the parts outside the CDR3, is DAGVTQSPTHLIKTRGQQVTLRCSPKSGHDTVSWYQQALGQGPQFIFQYYEEEERQRGNFPDRFSGHQFPNYSSELNVNALLLGDSALYLCASSPMHTDTQYFGPGTRLTVL.

This chain joins TRBV10-3 and TRBJ2-3; 9 positions match TRBD2. The CDR3 is 14 amino acids. The germline gives CDR1 ENHRY, CDR2 SYGVKD. V was pared by 6 bases and J by 4 bases, with 5 bases of the junction left unmatched. The CDR3 region is CAIRPGLAADTQYF. CDR3 DNA: TGTGCCATCAGACCGGGACTAGCAGCAGATACGCAGTATTTT.

The genes are TRBV6-1 and TRBJ2-1, with a weak D call TRBD2 (6 bases). The ends were cut back, 7 bases at V and 6 bases at J, with 10 bases in the middle. The germline gives CDR1 MNHNS, CDR2 SASEGT. The CDR3 extends over 12 amino acids. The CDR3 DNA reads as TGTGCCAGCAAGGAGGGCCCCAATGAGCAGTTCTTC. It is translated as CASKEGPNEQFF.

The chain recombines TRBV10-3 with TRBJ1-1; the match to TRBD1 covers 7 bases. V lost 1 base, J lost 5 bases, and 13 bases stayed unmatched. Germline-derived CDR1 and CDR2 are ENHRY and SYGVKD. The CDR3 extends over 17 amino acids. CDR3 residues: CAISEYPRGRLITEAFF. The CDR3 DNA is TGTGCCATCAGTGAGTATCCCAGGGGGAGGTTGATTACTGAAGCTTTCTTT.

The chain carries TRBV7-3 and TRBJ2-3; 8 positions match TRBD1. The CDR3 is made up of 16 amino acids. CDR1 is SGHTA, CDR2 FQGTGA, per germline. With 8 bases clipped from V and 3 bases from J, the junction kept 13 bases outside the gene matches. Written as DNA, the CDR3 is TGTGCCAGCGGACCGGGACAGGTCTTGATGACAGATACGCAGTATTTT. Translating it yields CASGPGQVLMTDTQYF.

This clone was counted between two and nine times. The chain joins TRBV11-2 to TRBJ2-3, with 10 positions matching TRBD2. In germline, CDR1 is SGHAT, CDR2 FQNNGV. V was clipped by 4 bases and J by 4 bases; unmatched bases: 8. The CDR3 has 16 amino acids. The CDR3 loop is CASSSPAGGPADTQYF. The CDR3 DNA sequence: TGTGCCAGCAGCTCCCCAGCGGGGGGGCCGGCAGATACGCAGTATTTT.

The chain uses TRBV4-1 and TRBJ2-1; D remains ambiguous. CDR3 size: 14 residues. Deletions cut 1 base from V and 5 bases from J, with 9 bases between. The germline V gene encodes CDR1 MGHRA and CDR2 YSYEKL. CDR3 sequence reads: CASSQGLANNEQFF. The CDR3 DNA follows: TGCGCCAGCAGCCAAGGACTCGCTAACAATGAGCAGTTCTTC.

The CDR3 loop reads CASKGLAGGADTQYF. DNA of the CDR3: TGTGCCAGTAAGGGACTAGCGGGGGGTGCAGATACGCAGTATTTT. V and J are TRBV19 and TRBJ2-3, with TRBD2 matching over 15 bases. Germline V lookup: CDR1 LNHDA, CDR2 SQIVND (reference sequence). Trimming at V came to 7 bases and at J to 4 bases, leaving 3 bases not matched to a gene. This CDR3 region has 15 residues.

The chain carries TRBV27 and TRBJ2-1; possible D gene TRBD1, 5 bases. The germline gives CDR1 MNHEY, CDR2 SMNVEV (reference sequence). Trimming removed 3 bases from V and 0 bases from J, with 9 bases in between. The CDR3 has 15 residues. The CDR3 spells CASSLDKYSYNEQFF. CDR3 sequence (DNA): TGTGCCAGCAGTTTGGACAAGTACTCCTACAATGAGCAGTTCTTC.

J is TRBJ2-7 and V is TRBV7-6; tentative D call: TRBD2 (6 bases). The CDR3 has 16 amino acids. Trimming pared 5 bases from V and 6 bases from J, leaving 23 bases between. CDR1 is SGHVS and CDR2 is FNYEAQ in the germline V gene. Here the CDR3 DNA reads TGTGCCAGCAGCAAGGGTGGCGGGATCGGAGAGGGCGAGCAGTACTTC. This encodes CASSKGGGIGEGEQYF.

V usage is TRBV5-1 and J usage is TRBJ2-7; D call uncertain. CDR1 is SGHRS and CDR2 is YFSETQ in the germline V gene. The CDR3 runs 15 residues. V lost 4 bases and J 8 bases, leaving 22 bases between the germline ends. In DNA form, the CDR3 reads TGCGCCAGCAGCATTGACACCACCGGCTCCTGGAAGCAGTACTTC. Translation: CASSIDTTGSWKQYF.

J is TRBJ2-4 and V is TRBV19; perhaps TRBD1 as D (6 bases). Germline values: CDR1 LNHDA, CDR2 SQIVND (reference sequence). V was pared by 4 bases and J by 7 bases, with 23 bases between. The CDR3 spans 17 residues. The CDR3 DNA reads TGTGCCAGTAGTACTGGGCCAGGTACCCCTCAGGGGAACATTCAGTACTTC. It is translated as CASSTGPGTPQGNIQYF.

Concerning this clone: The junction differs from germline at one of its ends, possibly a read error. This chain connects TRBV7-9 to TRBJ2-3; no reliable D call. Germline V gene lookup returns CDR1 SEHNR and CDR2 FQNEAQ (reference sequence). CDR3 length: 11 amino acids. DNA for the CDR3: TGTTCCAGCAGCCTCACAGATACGCAGTATTTT. Protein sequence: CSSSLTDTQYF.

V usage is TRBV30 and J usage is TRBJ1-1; D uncertain. Germline V gene data show CDR1 as GTSNPN and CDR2 as SVGIG (reference sequence). This CDR3 spans 13 amino acids. V lost 4 bases and J 1 base, leaving 10 bases between the germline ends. The CDR3 reads CAWNGGWNTEAFF. In DNA, the CDR3 is TGTGCCTGGAACGGAGGCTGGAACACTGAAGCTTTCTTT.

V is TRBV19 and J is TRBJ1-5; 8 nucleotides align to TRBD1. The trim removed 6 bases at V and 2 bases at J, leaving 3 bases unmatched. Germline assignment: CDR1 LNHDA and CDR2 SQIVND (reference sequence). The CDR3 totals 14 residues. In DNA, the CDR3 is TGTGCCAGTAGCTCGACAGGGGGCAATCAGCCCCAGCATTTT. Translation gives CASSSTGGNQPQHF.